The T cell receptor (beta chain) under discussion was sequenced for a study of blood T cell repertoires in COVID-19. The V end lost 6 bases, the J end lost 6 bases, and 14 bases lay between the germline ends. The CDR3 has 14 residues. CDR1 MDHEN and CDR2 SYDVKM come from the germline V gene. Profiling relied on immunoSEQ multiplex PCR, and the TCRdb table lists in-frame clones only, not all of them. The table includes 120,000 or so clones, 80% detected once. The sequencing sample was made of peripheral blood. This sequence joins TRBV28 and TRBJ1-4; possible D gene TRBD1, 5 bases. The sequence came from a human donor in a cohort sampled during active COVID-19. The CDR3, as DNA: TGTGCCAGCAGACCGGGACTCTATTATGAAAAACTGTTTTTT. Its translation is CASRPGLYYEKLFF.